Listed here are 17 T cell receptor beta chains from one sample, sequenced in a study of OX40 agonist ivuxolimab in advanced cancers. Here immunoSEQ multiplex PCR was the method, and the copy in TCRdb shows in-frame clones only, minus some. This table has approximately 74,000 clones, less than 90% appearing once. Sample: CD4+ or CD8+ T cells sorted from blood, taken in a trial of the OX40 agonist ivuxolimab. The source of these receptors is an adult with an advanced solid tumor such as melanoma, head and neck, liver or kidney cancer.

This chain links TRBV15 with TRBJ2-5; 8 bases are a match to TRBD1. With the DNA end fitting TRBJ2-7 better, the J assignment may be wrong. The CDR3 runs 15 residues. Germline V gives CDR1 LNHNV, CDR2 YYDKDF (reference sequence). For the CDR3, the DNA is TGTGCCACCAGCACGGGCGGACAGGGTTCCTACGAGCAGTACTTC. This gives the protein CATSTGGQGSYEQYF.

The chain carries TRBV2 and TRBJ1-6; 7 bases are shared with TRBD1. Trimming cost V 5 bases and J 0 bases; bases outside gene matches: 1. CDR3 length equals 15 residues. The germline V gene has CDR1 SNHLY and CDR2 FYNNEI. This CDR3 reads CASSWDSSYNSPLHF. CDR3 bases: TGTGCCAGCAGTTGGGACAGCTCCTATAATTCACCCCTCCACTTT.

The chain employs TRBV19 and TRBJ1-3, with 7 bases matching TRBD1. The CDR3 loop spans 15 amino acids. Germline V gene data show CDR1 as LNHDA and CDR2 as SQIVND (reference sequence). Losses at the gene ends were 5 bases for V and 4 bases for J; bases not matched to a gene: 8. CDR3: CASSWDSLWGNTIYF. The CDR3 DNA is TGTGCCAGTAGTTGGGACAGCCTGTGGGGAAACACCATATATTTT.

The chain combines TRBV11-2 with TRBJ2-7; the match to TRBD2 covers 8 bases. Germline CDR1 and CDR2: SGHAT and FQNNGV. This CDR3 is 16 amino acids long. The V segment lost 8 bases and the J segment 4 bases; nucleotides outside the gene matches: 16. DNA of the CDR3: TGTGCCAGCCGGGGGGGAGGGAGTATTCCGTCTTACGAGCAGTACTTC. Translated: CASRGGGSIPSYEQYF.

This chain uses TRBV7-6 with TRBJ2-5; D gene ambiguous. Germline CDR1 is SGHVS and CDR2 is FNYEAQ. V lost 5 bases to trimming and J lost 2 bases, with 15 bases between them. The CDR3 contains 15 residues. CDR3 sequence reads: CASSPTGRLQETQYF. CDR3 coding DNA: TGTGCCAGCAGCCCTACTGGCAGATTACAAGAGACCCAGTACTTC.

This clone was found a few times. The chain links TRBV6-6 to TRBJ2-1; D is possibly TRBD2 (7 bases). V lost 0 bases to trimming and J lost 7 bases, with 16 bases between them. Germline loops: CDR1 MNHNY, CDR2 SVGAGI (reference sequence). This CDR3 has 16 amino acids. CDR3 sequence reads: CASSYSRGGSGNEQFF. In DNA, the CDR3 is TGTGCCAGCAGTTACTCGAGGGGGGGTTCGGGGAATGAGCAGTTCTTC.

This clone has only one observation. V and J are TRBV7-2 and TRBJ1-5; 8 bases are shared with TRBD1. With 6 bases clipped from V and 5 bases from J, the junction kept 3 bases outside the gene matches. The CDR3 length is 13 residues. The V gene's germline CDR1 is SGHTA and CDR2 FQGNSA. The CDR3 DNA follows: TGTGCCAGCAGTCGACAGGGGCATCAGCCCCAGCATTTT. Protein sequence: CASSRQGHQPQHF. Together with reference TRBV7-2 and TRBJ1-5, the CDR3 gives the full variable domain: GAGVSQSPSNKVTEKGKDVELRCDPISGHTALYWYRQSLGQGLEFLIYFQGNSAPDKSGLPSDRFSAERTGGSVSTLTIQRTQQEDSAVYLCASSRQGHQPQHFGDGTRLSIL.

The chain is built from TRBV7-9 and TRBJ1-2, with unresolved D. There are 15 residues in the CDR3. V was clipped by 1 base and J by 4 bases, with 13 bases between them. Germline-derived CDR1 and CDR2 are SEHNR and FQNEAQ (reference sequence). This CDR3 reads CASSLGVAGSYGYTF. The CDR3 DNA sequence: TGTGCCAGCAGCTTAGGGGTGGCGGGATCCTATGGCTACACCTTC.

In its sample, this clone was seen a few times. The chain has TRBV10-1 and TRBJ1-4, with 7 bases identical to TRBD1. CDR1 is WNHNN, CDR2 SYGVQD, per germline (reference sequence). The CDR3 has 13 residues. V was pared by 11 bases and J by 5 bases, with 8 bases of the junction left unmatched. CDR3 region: CARGDSINEKLFF. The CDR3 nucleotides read TGCGCCCGGGGGGACAGTATCAATGAAAAACTGTTTTTT.

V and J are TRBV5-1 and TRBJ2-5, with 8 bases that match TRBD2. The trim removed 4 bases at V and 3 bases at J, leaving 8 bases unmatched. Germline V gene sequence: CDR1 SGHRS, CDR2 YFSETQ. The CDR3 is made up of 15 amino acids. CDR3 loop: CASSPGSGGEETQYF. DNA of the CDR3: TGCGCCAGCAGCCCGGGGTCCGGGGGGGAAGAGACCCAGTACTTC.

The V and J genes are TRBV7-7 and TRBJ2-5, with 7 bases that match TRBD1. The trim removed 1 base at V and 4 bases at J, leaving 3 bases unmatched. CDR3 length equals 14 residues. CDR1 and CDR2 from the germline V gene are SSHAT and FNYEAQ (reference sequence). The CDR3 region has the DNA TGTGCCAGCAGCTTAGAGAGGGGGCTAGAGACCCAGTACTTC. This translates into CASSLERGLETQYF.

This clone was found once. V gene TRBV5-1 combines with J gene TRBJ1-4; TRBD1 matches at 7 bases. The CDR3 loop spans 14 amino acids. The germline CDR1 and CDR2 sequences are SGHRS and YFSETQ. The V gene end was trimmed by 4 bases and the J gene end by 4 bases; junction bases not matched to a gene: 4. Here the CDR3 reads CASSPGQFNEKLFF. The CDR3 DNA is TGCGCCAGCAGCCCGGGACAGTTTAATGAAAAACTGTTTTTT.

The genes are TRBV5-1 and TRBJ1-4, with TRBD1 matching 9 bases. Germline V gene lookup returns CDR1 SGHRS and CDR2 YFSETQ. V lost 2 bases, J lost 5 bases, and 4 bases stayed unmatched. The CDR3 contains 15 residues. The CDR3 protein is CASSLSGQGNEKLFF. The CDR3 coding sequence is TGCGCCAGCAGCTTATCCGGACAGGGGAATGAAAAACTGTTTTTT.

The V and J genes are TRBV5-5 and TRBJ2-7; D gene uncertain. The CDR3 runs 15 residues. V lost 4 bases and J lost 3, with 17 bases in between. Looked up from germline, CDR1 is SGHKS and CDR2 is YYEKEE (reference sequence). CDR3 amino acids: CASSPNGQALYEQYF. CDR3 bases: TGTGCCAGCAGCCCGAATGGGCAGGCGCTCTACGAGCAGTACTTC.

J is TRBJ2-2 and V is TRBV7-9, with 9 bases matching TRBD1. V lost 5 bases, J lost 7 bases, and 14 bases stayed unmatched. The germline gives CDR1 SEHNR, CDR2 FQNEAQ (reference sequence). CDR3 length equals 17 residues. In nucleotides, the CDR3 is TGTGCCAGCAGCCCGCGGTTGGCTACAGGGGGCGGCGGGGAGCTGTTTTTT. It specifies CASSPRLATGGGGELFF. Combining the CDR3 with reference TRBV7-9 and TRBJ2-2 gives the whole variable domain DTGVSQNPRHKITKRGQNVTFRCDPISEHNRLYWYRQTLGQGPEFLTYFQNEAQLEKSRLLSDRFSAERPKGSFSTLEIQRTEQGDSAMYLCASSPRLATGGGGELFFGEGSRLTVL.

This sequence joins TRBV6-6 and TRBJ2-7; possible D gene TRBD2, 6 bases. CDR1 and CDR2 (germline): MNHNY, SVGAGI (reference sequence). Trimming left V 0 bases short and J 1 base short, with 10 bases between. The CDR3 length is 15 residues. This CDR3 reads CASSYSGGASYEQYF. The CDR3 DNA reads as TGTGCCAGCAGTTACTCCGGGGGAGCGTCCTACGAGCAGTACTTC.

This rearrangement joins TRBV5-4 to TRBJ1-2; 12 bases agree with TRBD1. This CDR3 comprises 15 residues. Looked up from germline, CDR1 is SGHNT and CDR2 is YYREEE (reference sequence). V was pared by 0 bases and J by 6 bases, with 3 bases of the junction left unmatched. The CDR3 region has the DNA TGTGCCAGCAGCTTGGACGGGACAGGGGGCGATGGCTACACCTTC. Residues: CASSLDGTGGDGYTF. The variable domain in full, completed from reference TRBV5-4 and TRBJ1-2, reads ETGVTQSPTHLIKTRGQQVTLRCSSQSGHNTVSWYQQALGQGPQFIFQYYREEENGRGNFPPRFSGLQFPNYSSELNVNALELDDSALYLCASSLDGTGGDGYTFGSGTRLTVV.